The table lists the clone carrying this T cell receptor (beta chain) with a few counts. Its antigen is still unknown. A 5'RACE reaction primed in the constant segment made cDNA libraries of TCR alpha and TCR beta, and these carried sample barcodes and UMIs. One entry per CDR3 protein results from TCRdb running MiXCR on the 5' RACE reads. The sample records over 95,000 distinct CDR3 sequences, approximately 22% being singletons. The data were taken from a study of T-cell memory formation after mild COVID-19. General study points: The study found balanced CD4/CD8 in clones contracting day 15 to 85 and a CD4+ lean in later expanders. Still unconfirmed is whether the second-wave clones peaking on day 37 recognized SARS-CoV-2.

The V and J ends lost 0 bases and 8 bases respectively, with 26 bases between them. The V gene's germline CDR1 is MGHRA and CDR2 YSYEKL. The CDR3 consists of 20 residues. This receptor was identified in a man aged 18 to 30 who had mild COVID-19 (a few samples of this study predate the infection). Cell type and time point are not known. Specimen: PBMCs or a T cell subset sorted from them (not recorded which). V usage is TRBV4-1 and J usage is TRBJ1-6; a weak D match, TRBD1 (5 bases). CDR3 amino acids: CASSQDRTLGPGNWYSPLHF. The CDR3 DNA reads TGCGCCAGCAGCCAAGATCGCACCTTGGGACCGGGAAATTGGTATTCACCCCTCCACTTT.